This TCR beta chain was sequenced during a study of blood T cell repertoires in COVID-19. The overall study: Samples came from the United States, Italy and Spain, spanning acute and convalescent COVID-19.

Germline V gene lookup returns CDR1 SGHRS and CDR2 YFSETQ. The CDR3 covers 14 residues. V shed 3 bases and J 4 bases; nucleotides not matched to a gene: 4. Per the authors' pipeline: Estimation of nucleated cell counts relied on the amplification of reference gene primers. Libraries were prepared by immunoSEQ multiplex PCR; TCRdb keeps only in-frame clonotypes and omits some of them. Clone size and V and J calls were adopted from that table, with D and trimming inferred from the DNA. Counted here are about 240,000 clones, around 89% occurring once; the ten biggest clones make up 4.1%. Enrollees, about 18 to 100 years old, lived in roughly 24 US areas. Cohorts were based on clinical histories the participants reported.

V gene TRBV5-1 combines with J gene TRBJ2-3; 8 bases align to TRBD2. The sequence came from a woman between 25 and 40 years old who had recovered from COVID-19. The sample comprised PBMCs or T cells enriched from blood (not recorded which). The chain's CDR3 is CASSWRGESDTQYF. DNA of the CDR3: TGCGCCAGCAGCTGGCGGGGGGAGTCAGATACGCAGTATTTT.